These 4 T cell receptor beta chains came from one sample sequenced in a study of shared clonotypes between healthy human individuals. The repertoire was sequenced with immunoSEQ multiplex PCR; TCRdb's copy has only in-frame clones and lacks some. The data show around 1.9 million clones, around 93% seen once. Terminally differentiated effector memory CD45RA+ cells were excluded from the naive CD8 cells, which were CD45RO-negative and positively selected for CCR7. The sequenced sample was naive CD8+ T cells from PBMCs. Source of these receptors: a man younger than 35 in good health. Some clones in this sample may be carry-over from other donors' samples.

This chain connects TRBV28 to TRBJ1-5; D gene ambiguous. V lost 3 bases and J lost 1, with 7 bases in between. The CDR3 totals 14 residues. Germline V gene data show CDR1 as MDHEN and CDR2 as SYDVKM. CDR3 nucleotides: TGTGCCAGCAGTTTTAGACGGAGCAATCAGCCCCAGCATTTT. Translation: CASSFRRSNQPQHF.

The chain joins TRBV5-4 to TRBJ1-1; D is ambiguous. In germline, CDR1 is SGHNT, CDR2 YYREEE (reference sequence). This CDR3 contains 16 residues. V lost 3 bases, J lost 1 base, and 16 bases lay in between. CDR3 in amino acids: CASSYHQSLSNTEAFF. The DNA for the CDR3 is TGTGCCAGCAGCTACCACCAGTCCCTTTCGAACACTGAAGCTTTCTTT.

The chain employs TRBV10-1 and TRBJ2-5, with 7 bases matching TRBD1. The J call could be wrong; TRBJ2-7 is a better fit for the DNA end. Germline V CDR1 and CDR2: WNHNN, SYGVQD (reference sequence). This CDR3 is 13 amino acids long. This chain's CDR3 is CASSRDSPYEQYF. CDR3 DNA: TGCGCCAGTAGTCGGGACAGCCCCTACGAGCAGTACTTC.

This clone showed up just once. V and J are TRBV5-4 and TRBJ2-7, with 11 nucleotides matching TRBD2. V lost 2 bases and J lost 4; bases outside the gene matches: 5. The CDR3 has 15 amino acids. The germline V gene encodes CDR1 SGHNT and CDR2 YYREEE (reference sequence). The CDR3 spells CASSLLAGELYEQYF. CDR3 in DNA: TGTGCCAGCAGCTTACTAGCGGGAGAGCTGTACGAGCAGTACTTC. Complete variable domain (other parts from reference TRBV5-4 and TRBJ2-7): ETGVTQSPTHLIKTRGQQVTLRCSSQSGHNTVSWYQQALGQGPQFIFQYYREEENGRGNFPPRFSGLQFPNYSSELNVNALELDDSALYLCASSLLAGELYEQYFGPGTRLTVT.